The following is a TCR beta chain sequence with its context. This entry belongs to a study of blood T cell repertoires in COVID-19. Background on the study: The samples span acute and convalescent COVID-19 from the United States, Italy and Spain.

Germline V CDR1 and CDR2: ENHRY, SYGVKD. The CDR3 loop spans 18 amino acids. The trim removed 2 bases at V and 6 bases at J, leaving 13 bases unmatched. The data were produced by immunoSEQ multiplex PCR, yet TCRdb's version contains in-frame clones alone and is incomplete. The sample lists about 200,000 clones, under 90% seen once, with 5.5% to 8% in the top ten. The TCR originated in a man between 60 and 70 years old who had recovered from COVID-19. Sequenced: peripheral blood. The chain couples TRBV10-3 to TRBJ2-2; 9 bases are a match to TRBD2. CDR3 amino acids: CAISERKGAGGVAGELFF. The CDR3 bases are TGTGCCATCAGTGAGCGAAAAGGAGCGGGGGGAGTGGCCGGGGAGCTGTTTTTT.